These T cell receptor beta chains were read from a single sample in a study of beta chain features in type 1 diabetes. Here immunoSEQ multiplex PCR was the method, and the copy in TCRdb shows in-frame clones only, minus some. The repertoire consists of 220,000 or so clones, with over 65% occurring once and the leading ten covering 0.053%. Source material: naive CD4+ T cells from blood. The source of these receptors is a man aged 25-40 years in good health. Each CDR3 is given with its conserved first and last residue. A D gene is named only where the DNA matches it firmly. A clone size is listed for some rows: how often the clone was seen (once, few, many), or a class if it is expanded.

d_call	v_call	j_call	cdr3_length	clone_size	cdr3_nt	cdr3_aa
NA	TRBV30	TRBJ1-6	14	once	TGTGCCTGGAGTGTACTGGAGCGTGGTTCACCCCTCCACTTT	CAWSVLERGSPLHF
TRBD1	TRBV7-9	TRBJ2-1	14	NA	TGTGCCAGCAGCTCGGGACAGGGAGGTAATGAGCAGTTCTTC	CASSSGQGGNEQFF
NA	TRBV29-1	TRBJ2-7	11	NA	TGCAGCGTTTCCCGGGCCTACGAGCAGTACTTC	CSVSRAYEQYF
NA	TRBV27	TRBJ1-2	13	NA	TGTGCCAGCAGTACACAGGGACGCTATGGCTACACCTTC	CASSTQGRYGYTF
NA	TRBV2	TRBJ1-1	13	NA	TGTGCCAGCAGTGCGGACAGGAACACTGAAGCTTTCTTT	CASSADRNTEAFF
NA	TRBV9	TRBJ2-1	14	NA	TGTGCCAGCAGCGTCCCCCCTAAGAACAATGAGCAGTTCTTC	CASSVPPKNNEQFF
NA	TRBV15	TRBJ2-5	13	NA	TGTGCCACCAGCAGTGGTTACCAAGAGACCCAGTACTTC	CATSSGYQETQYF
NA	TRBV4-3	TRBJ2-6	16	few	TGCGCCAGCAGCCAAAATCCAGGGGCTGGGGCCAACGTCCTGACTTTC	CASSQNPGAGANVLTF
TRBD1	TRBV29-1	TRBJ2-1	13	NA	TGCAGCGTCGGGACAGGGCTATGGAATGAGCAGTTCTTC	CSVGTGLWNEQFF
NA	TRBV19	TRBJ2-7	15	NA	TGTGCCAGTACCCCCTCACACGTGGTGGTGAACGAGCAGTACTTC	CASTPSHVVVNEQYF
NA	TRBV4-2	TRBJ1-4	15	NA	TGTGCCAGCAGCCAACTGGACAGCGATGTTCTAAAACTGTTTTTT	CASSQLDSDVLKLFF
TRBD1	TRBV19	TRBJ2-1	15	NA	TGTGCCAGTAGCTCCGGGACAGGGGGCTCTGGTGAGCAGTTCTTC	CASSSGTGGSGEQFF
NA	TRBV7-2	TRBJ2-3	14	few	TGTGCCAGCAGCCCTAGCAGAGGGAAGGATACGCAGTATTTT	CASSPSRGKDTQYF
NA	TRBV5-4	TRBJ2-5	15	few	TGTGCCAGCAGCTTGTACAGGGCCAACCAAGAGACCCAGTACTTC	CASSLYRANQETQYF
NA	TRBV7-9	TRBJ2-1	14	NA	TGTGCCAGCAGCCAATCCCGTCAGGGTGATGAGCAGTTCTTC	CASSQSRQGDEQFF
TRBD1	TRBV30	TRBJ1-1	12	few	TGTGCCTGGAGTCCCCGACAGGGGGAGGCTTTCTTT	CAWSPRQGEAFF
NA	TRBV20-1	TRBJ2-5	11	NA	TGCAGTGCTAGGCCCCAAGAGACCCAGTACTTC	CSARPQETQYF
TRBD2	TRBV29-1	TRBJ2-3	14	NA	TGCAGCGCCGGAACTAGCGGCCCCACAGATACGCAGTATTTT	CSAGTSGPTDTQYF
TRBD1	TRBV13	TRBJ1-2	15	NA	TGTGCCAGCAGCTCAACAGGGGGCGCCTTCTATGGCTACACCTTC	CASSSTGGAFYGYTF
TRBD2	TRBV25-1	TRBJ2-3	15	NA	TGTGCCAGCAGTGAATTCCAGGGAGGGACAGATACGCAGTATTTT	CASSEFQGGTDTQYF
NA	TRBV30	TRBJ2-7	12	few	TGTGCCTGGGGGCCTAACAGGTACGAGCAGTACTTC	CAWGPNRYEQYF
NA	TRBV11-2	TRBJ2-7	17	once	TGTGCCAGCAGCTTAGATCGGGGTAGCGGCCCGCGGGACGAGCAGTACTTC	CASSLDRGSGPRDEQYF
NA	TRBV30	TRBJ2-1	14	NA	TGTGTCGCTAACAGGAGGGGCTCCTACAATGAGCAGTTCTTC	CVANRRGSYNEQFF
TRBD2	TRBV2	TRBJ2-3	16	NA	TGTGCCAGCAGTGAAATTGGCACTAGCGGCACAGATACGCAGTATTTT	CASSEIGTSGTDTQYF
NA	TRBV29-1	TRBJ2-3	10	few	TGCAGCGCCCAGCCAGATACGCAGTATTTT	CSAQPDTQYF
TRBD2	TRBV9	TRBJ2-1	15	few	TGTGCCAGCAGCGTAGATCCTAGCGGTTACAATGAGCAGTTCTTC	CASSVDPSGYNEQFF
TRBD1	TRBV29-1	TRBJ1-5	12	few	TGCAGCGTTGGGGAGGGGGCTCAGCCCCAGCATTTT	CSVGEGAQPQHF
NA	TRBV9	TRBJ1-2	15	NA	TGTGCCAGCAGCGTAGATGGGGGCAAAGACTATGGCTACACCTTC	CASSVDGGKDYGYTF
NA	TRBV30	TRBJ2-5	13	NA	TGTGCCTGGAGCCTCGCATTTCAAGAGACCCAGTACTTC	CAWSLAFQETQYF
NA	TRBV15	TRBJ2-3	12	NA	TGTGCCACCAGCAGGGGTGGAGGAGGGCAGTATTTT	CATSRGGGGQYF
NA	TRBV29-1	TRBJ1-4	12	NA	TGCAGCGTTGAAGATGGGAATGAAAAACTGTTTTTT	CSVEDGNEKLFF
NA	TRBV7-9	TRBJ1-6	14	NA	TGTGCCAGCAGGCCTAGGGGGTTAGAATCACCCCTCCACTTT	CASRPRGLESPLHF
TRBD1	TRBV29-1	TRBJ2-5	13	few	TGCAGCGCGATTGACAGGGCCAGGGAGACCCAGTACTTC	CSAIDRARETQYF
NA	TRBV11-2	TRBJ2-5	13	NA	TGTGCCAGCAGACCTCAGGGGCAAGAGACCCAGTACTTC	CASRPQGQETQYF
NA	TRBV27	TRBJ1-2	11	NA	TGTGCCAGCGGGCAAGTCTATGGCTACACCTTC	CASGQVYGYTF
NA	TRBV29-1	TRBJ1-2	11	NA	TGCAGCGCGGGCATGGTGGCTGGCTACACCTTC	CSAGMVAGYTF
NA	TRBV5-1	TRBJ2-5	14	NA	TGCGCCAGCAGCTTGGACGTCTCCCCGGAGACCCAGTACTTC	CASSLDVSPETQYF
TRBD2	TRBV7-2	TRBJ2-5	16	NA	TGTGCCAGCAGCCCATTAGCGGGAGGGCCCTGGGAGACCCAGTACTTC	CASSPLAGGPWETQYF
TRBD1	TRBV29-1	TRBJ2-3	13	NA	TGCAGCGCCGACAGGGGTTACACAGATACGCAGTATTTT	CSADRGYTDTQYF
TRBD1	TRBV30	TRBJ1-6	14	NA	TGTGCCTGGAGTCCCGGGACAGTGAGTTCACCCCTCCACTTT	CAWSPGTVSSPLHF
NA	TRBV7-2	TRBJ2-2	14	NA	TGTGCCAGCAGCTTAGAACGCAACACCGGGGAGCTGTTTTTT	CASSLERNTGELFF
NA	TRBV30	TRBJ2-7	14	NA	TGTGCCTGGAGTGTTGGGGGGAACGGCTACGAGCAGTACTTC	CAWSVGGNGYEQYF
NA	TRBV13	TRBJ1-1	12	NA	TGTGCCGGGTCCCGGGACACCCTTGAAGCTTTCTTT	CAGSRDTLEAFF
NA	TRBV5-1	TRBJ2-3	14	once	TGCGCCAGCAGCTTGGCAATTCTTCCCGATACGCAGTATTTT	CASSLAILPDTQYF
TRBD2	TRBV7-9	TRBJ2-7	16	few	TGTGCCAGCAGCCGGCTGCCGGGACTAGCGGACTACGAGCAGTACTTC	CASSRLPGLADYEQYF
NA	TRBV2	TRBJ2-1	12	NA	TGTGCCAGCAGTGAGAGCTACAATGAGCAGTTCTTC	CASSESYNEQFF
NA	TRBV9	TRBJ1-1	14	few	TGTGCCAGCAGCGTAGATGAGGGAGGCACTGAAGCTTTCTTT	CASSVDEGGTEAFF
NA	TRBV9	TRBJ2-1	16	NA	TGTGCCAGCAGCGCCGGACGATCTACTGCAAACAATGAGCAGTTCTTC	CASSAGRSTANNEQFF
NA	TRBV15	TRBJ1-6	13	NA	TGTGCCACCAGCAGAGATGGGTTTTCACCCCTCCACTTT	CATSRDGFSPLHF
NA	TRBV29-1	TRBJ1-1	13	NA	TGCAGCGTTGCCCTAGGGAGCAACACTGAAGCTTTCTTT	CSVALGSNTEAFF
NA	TRBV29-1	TRBJ2-7	13	few	TGCAGCGGATCGGTGGGGCGAAAGGACGAGCAGTACTTC	CSGSVGRKDEQYF
NA	TRBV12-5	TRBJ2-5	11	NA	TGTGCTAGTGGTCCGCCGGAGACCCAGTACTTC	CASGPPETQYF
TRBD1	TRBV18	TRBJ2-4	14	NA	TGTGCCAGCTCACCTCAGGACAGGGGAAACATTCAGTACTTC	CASSPQDRGNIQYF
NA	TRBV29-1	TRBJ2-3	12	NA	TGCAGCACCAAGAAGGGCACAGATACGCAGTATTTT	CSTKKGTDTQYF
NA	TRBV30	TRBJ1-4	15	NA	TGTGCCTGGAGTCAAGTGAGCGTAATCTCGGAAAAACTGTTTTTT	CAWSQVSVISEKLFF
TRBD2	TRBV30	TRBJ2-1	14	NA	TGTGCCTGGAGTGTAACCGGGGGGAACAATGAGCAGTTCTTC	CAWSVTGGNNEQFF
NA	TRBV14	TRBJ1-5	13	NA	TGTGCCAGCAGCCGGACATGGGATCAGCCCCAGCATTTT	CASSRTWDQPQHF
TRBD2	TRBV11-2	TRBJ2-7	16	once	TGTGCCAGCAGCTTAGCCGGCGGGAGAGATCTTTACGAGCAGTACTTC	CASSLAGGRDLYEQYF
TRBD2	TRBV30	TRBJ2-1	15	NA	TGTGCCTGGAGTAAGGGGACTAGCGCATACAATGAGCAGTTCTTC	CAWSKGTSAYNEQFF